This T cell receptor beta chain was documented in a study of T cell repertoires in cytomegalovirus infection. In TCRdb, the reads were re-called with MiXCR into one record per CDR3 protein. The profile shows about 360,000 distinct CDR3 sequences, about a sixth of them singletons. Trimming shortened V by 3 bases and J by 2 bases, and 16 bases separated the two germline ends. The CDR3 extends over 16 amino acids. Germline values: CDR1 SGHTA, CDR2 FQGNSA. Findings and limits, study-wide: The response measured ex vivo was dominated by TCR beta clonotypes (HLA-C-restricted and CMV-specific).

This clonotype was seen at least ten times. Its antigen is still unknown. The specimen was PBMCs. The chain uses TRBV7-2 and TRBJ1-2; D gene uncertain. The receptor was isolated from a human donor in good health (CMV status not recorded). Some clones in this sample may be carry-over from other donors' samples. In DNA form, the CDR3 reads TGTGCCAGCAGCTTCGGAGGTGTAACAGCCAACTATGGCTACACCTTC. Amino acids: CASSFGGVTANYGYTF.